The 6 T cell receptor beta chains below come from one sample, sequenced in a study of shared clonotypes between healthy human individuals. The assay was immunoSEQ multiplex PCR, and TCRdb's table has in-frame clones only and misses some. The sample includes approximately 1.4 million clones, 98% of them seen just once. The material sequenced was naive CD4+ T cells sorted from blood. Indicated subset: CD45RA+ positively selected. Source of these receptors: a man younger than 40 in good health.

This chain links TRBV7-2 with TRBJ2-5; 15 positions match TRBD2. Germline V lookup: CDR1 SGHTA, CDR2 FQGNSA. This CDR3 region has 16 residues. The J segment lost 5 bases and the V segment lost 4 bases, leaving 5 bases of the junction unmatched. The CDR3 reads CASSSGLAGGRETQYF. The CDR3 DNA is TGTGCCAGCAGCTCGGGACTAGCGGGAGGCAGGGAGACCCAGTACTTC.

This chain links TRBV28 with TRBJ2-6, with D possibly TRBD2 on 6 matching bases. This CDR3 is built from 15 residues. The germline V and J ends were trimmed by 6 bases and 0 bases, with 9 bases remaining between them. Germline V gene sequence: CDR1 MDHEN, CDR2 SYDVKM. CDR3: CASSGGASGANVLTF. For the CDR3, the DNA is TGTGCCAGCAGCGGAGGGGCCTCTGGGGCCAACGTCCTGACTTTC.

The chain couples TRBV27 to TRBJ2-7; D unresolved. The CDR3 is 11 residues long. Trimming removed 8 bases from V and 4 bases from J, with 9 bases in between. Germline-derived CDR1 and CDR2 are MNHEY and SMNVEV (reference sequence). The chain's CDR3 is CASCRDYEQYF. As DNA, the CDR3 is TGTGCCAGCTGCCGTGATTACGAGCAGTACTTC.

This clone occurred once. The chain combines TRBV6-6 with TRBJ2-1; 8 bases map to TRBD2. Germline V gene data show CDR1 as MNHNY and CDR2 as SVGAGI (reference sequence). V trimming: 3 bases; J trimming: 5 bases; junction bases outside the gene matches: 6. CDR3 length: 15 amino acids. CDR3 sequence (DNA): TGTGCCAGCAGTTATAGGCAGCGGGAGCACAATGAGCAGTTCTTC. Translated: CASSYRQREHNEQFF.

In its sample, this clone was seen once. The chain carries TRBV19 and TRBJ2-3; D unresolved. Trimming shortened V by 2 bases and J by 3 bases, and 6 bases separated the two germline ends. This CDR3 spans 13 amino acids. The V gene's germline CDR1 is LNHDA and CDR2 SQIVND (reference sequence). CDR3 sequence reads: CASSIQETDTQYF. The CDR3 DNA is TGTGCCAGTAGTATACAGGAGACAGATACGCAGTATTTT.

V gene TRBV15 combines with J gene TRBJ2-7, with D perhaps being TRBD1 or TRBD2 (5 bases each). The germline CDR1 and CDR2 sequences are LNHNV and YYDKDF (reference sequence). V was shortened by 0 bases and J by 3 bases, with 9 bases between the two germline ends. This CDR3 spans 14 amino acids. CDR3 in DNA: TGTGCCACCAGCAGAGATCTGGGGGACTACGAGCAGTACTTC. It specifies CATSRDLGDYEQYF.